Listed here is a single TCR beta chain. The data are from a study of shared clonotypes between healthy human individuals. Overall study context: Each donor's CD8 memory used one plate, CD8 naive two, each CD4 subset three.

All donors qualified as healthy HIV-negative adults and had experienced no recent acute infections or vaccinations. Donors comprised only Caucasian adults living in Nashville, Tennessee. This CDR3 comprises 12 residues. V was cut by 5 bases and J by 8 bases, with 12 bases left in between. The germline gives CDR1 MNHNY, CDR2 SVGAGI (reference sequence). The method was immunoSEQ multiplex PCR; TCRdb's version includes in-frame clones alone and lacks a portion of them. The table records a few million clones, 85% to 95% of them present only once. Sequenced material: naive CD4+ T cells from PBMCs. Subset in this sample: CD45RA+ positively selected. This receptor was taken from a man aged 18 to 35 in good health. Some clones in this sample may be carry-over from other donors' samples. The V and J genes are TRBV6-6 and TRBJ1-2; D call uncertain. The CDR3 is CASSPRSGGYTF. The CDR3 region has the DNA TGTGCCAGCAGTCCCCGGTCCGGCGGCTACACCTTC.